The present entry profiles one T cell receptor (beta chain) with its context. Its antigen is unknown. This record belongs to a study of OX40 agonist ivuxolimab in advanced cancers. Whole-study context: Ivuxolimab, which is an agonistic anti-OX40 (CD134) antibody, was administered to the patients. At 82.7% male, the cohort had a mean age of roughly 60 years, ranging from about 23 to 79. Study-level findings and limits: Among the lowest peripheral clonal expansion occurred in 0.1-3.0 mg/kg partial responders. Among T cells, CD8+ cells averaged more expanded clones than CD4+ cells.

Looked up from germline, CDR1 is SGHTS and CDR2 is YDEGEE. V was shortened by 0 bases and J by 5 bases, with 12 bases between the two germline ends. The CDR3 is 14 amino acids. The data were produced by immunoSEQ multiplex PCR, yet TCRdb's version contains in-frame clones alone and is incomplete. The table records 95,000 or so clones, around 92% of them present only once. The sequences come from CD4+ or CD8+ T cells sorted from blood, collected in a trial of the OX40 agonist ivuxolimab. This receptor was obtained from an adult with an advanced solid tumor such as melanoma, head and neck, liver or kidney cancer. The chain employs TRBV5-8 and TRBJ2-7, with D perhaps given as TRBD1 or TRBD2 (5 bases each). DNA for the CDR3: TGTGCCAGCAGCTTGGGAGGGGAGATGCACGAGCAGTACTTC. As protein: CASSLGGEMHEQYF.